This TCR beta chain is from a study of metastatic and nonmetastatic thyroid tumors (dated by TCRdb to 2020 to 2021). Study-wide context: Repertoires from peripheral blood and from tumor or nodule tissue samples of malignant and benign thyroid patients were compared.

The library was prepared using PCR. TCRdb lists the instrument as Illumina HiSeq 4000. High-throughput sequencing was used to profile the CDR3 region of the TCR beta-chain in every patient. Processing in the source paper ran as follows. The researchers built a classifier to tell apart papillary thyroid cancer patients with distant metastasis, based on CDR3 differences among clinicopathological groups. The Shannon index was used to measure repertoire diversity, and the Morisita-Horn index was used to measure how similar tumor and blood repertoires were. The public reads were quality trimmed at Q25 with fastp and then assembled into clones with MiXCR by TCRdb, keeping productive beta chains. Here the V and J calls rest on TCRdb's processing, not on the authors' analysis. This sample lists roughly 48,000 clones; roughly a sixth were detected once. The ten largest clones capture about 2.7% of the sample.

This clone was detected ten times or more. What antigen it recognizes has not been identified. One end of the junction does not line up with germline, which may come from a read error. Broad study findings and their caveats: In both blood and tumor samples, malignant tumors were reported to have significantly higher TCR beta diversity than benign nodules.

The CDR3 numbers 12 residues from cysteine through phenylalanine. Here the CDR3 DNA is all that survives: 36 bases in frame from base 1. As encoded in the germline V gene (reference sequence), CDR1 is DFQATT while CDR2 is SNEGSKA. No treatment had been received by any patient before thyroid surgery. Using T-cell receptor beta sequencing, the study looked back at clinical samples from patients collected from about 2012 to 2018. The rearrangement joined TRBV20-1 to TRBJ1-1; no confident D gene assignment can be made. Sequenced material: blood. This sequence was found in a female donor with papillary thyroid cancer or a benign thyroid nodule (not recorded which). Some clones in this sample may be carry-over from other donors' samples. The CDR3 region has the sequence CSARGRRTEAFF. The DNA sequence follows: TGCAGTGCAAGAGGCAGGAGAACTGAAGCTTTCTTT.